This T cell receptor (beta chain) was retrieved from a study of blood T cell repertoires in COVID-19. Overall study context: From the United States, Italy and Spain came samples of acute and convalescent COVID-19. In each case, the material was cDNA or gDNA derived from T cells, B-cell-depleted T cells, or PBMCs.

In the authors' workflow: For nucleated cells, counts were estimated from reference gene primer amplification. Assay: immunoSEQ multiplex PCR; the TCRdb copy retains only in-frame clones and omits some. V and J calls and clone size come straight from that table; D and trimming were deduced from the DNA. The sample carries tens of thousands of clones, around 90% recorded once. CDR1 and CDR2 (germline): SGHNT, YENEEA. The CDR3 extends over 19 amino acids. The V end was cut by 0 bases, the J end by 0 bases, with 18 bases between. Input material: peripheral blood. The receptor's source is a human donor in a cohort sampled during active COVID-19. The donor label of this sample is uncertain. The chain has TRBV11-3 and TRBJ1-5, with TRBD1 as a possible D gene (6 bases). The CDR3 coding sequence is TGTGCCAGCAGCTTAGATGGTAGGGGAAGGGACAATAGCAATCAGCCCCAGCATTTT. It specifies CASSLDGRGRDNSNQPQHF.